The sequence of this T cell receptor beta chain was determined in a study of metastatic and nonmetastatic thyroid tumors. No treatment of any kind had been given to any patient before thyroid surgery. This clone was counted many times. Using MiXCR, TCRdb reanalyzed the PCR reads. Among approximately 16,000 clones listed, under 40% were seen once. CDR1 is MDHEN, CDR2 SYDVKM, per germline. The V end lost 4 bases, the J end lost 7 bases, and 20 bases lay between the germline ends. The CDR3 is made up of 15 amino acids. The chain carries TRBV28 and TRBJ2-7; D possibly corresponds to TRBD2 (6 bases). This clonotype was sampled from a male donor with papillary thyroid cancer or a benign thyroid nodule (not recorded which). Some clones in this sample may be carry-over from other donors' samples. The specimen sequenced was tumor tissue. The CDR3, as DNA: TGTGCCAGCAGTTCACCCCGGGACTCCGCCCTGGAGCAGTACTTC. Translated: CASSSPRDSALEQYF.